The 5 T cell receptor beta chains reported below all come from one sample, sequenced in a study of shared clonotypes between healthy human individuals. Produced via immunoSEQ multiplex PCR; TCRdb's table is partial and in-frame only. The sample holds about 2.1 million clones, roughly 95% seen once. Selected positively for CCR7 and CD45RO-negative, naive CD8 cells excluded terminally differentiated effector memory CD45RA+ cells. The sample was naive CD8+ T cells from PBMCs. Source of these receptors: a man younger than 35 in good health. Some clones in this sample may be carry-over from other donors' samples.

The genes are TRBV19 and TRBJ2-1, with D possibly being TRBD1 (5 bases). Germline V gene data show CDR1 as LNHDA and CDR2 as SQIVND (reference sequence). The V and J ends lost 3 bases and 9 bases respectively, with 9 bases between them. The CDR3 is made up of 12 amino acids. This CDR3 reads CASSIQGGEQFF. CDR3 sequence (DNA): TGTGCCAGTAGTATCCAGGGTGGTGAGCAGTTCTTC. Filled out from reference TRBV19 and TRBJ2-1, the complete variable domain reads DGGITQSPKYLFRKEGQNVTLSCEQNLNHDAMYWYRQDPGQGLRLIYYSQIVNDFQKGDIAEGYSVSREKKESFPLTVTSAQKNPTAFYLCASSIQGGEQFFGPGTRLTVL.

The rearrangement links TRBV14 to TRBJ2-7, with 12 bases identical to TRBD2. V lost 2 bases to trimming and J lost 4 bases; unmatched junction nucleotides: 6. The CDR3 sequence is 16 residues long. Germline CDR1 is SGHDN and CDR2 is FVKESK. CDR3 region: CASSQRLAGVMYEQYF. The CDR3 DNA sequence: TGTGCCAGCAGCCAACGACTAGCGGGAGTAATGTACGAGCAGTACTTC.

This clone appeared once. The chain recombines TRBV4-3 with TRBJ2-7; D ambiguous. V lost 0 bases and J 2 bases, leaving 8 bases between the germline ends. CDR1 LGHNA and CDR2 YSLEER come from the germline V gene. The CDR3 sequence is 14 residues long. The CDR3 loop is CASSQDLETYEQYF. Written as DNA, the CDR3 is TGCGCCAGCAGCCAAGATTTAGAGACCTACGAGCAGTACTTC.

The rearrangement links TRBV30 to TRBJ2-6, with D tentatively TRBD1 (5 bases). Per the germline V gene, CDR1 is GTSNPN and CDR2 is SVGIG (reference sequence). Deletions cut 1 base from V and 0 bases from J, with 16 bases between. The CDR3 covers 18 residues. CDR3: CAWSGRQILTSGANVLTF. CDR3 DNA sequence: TGTGCCTGGAGTGGGAGACAGATACTAACCTCTGGGGCCAACGTCCTGACTTTC. The complete variable domain, with remaining parts taken from reference TRBV30 and TRBJ2-6, reads SQTIHQWPATLVQPVGSPLSLECTVEGTSNPNLYWYRQAAGRGLQLLFYSVGIGQISSEVPQNLSASRPQDRQFILSSKKLLLSDSGFYLCAWSGRQILTSGANVLTFGAGSRLTVL.

The chain employs TRBV19 and TRBJ2-2; D uncertain. This CDR3 region has 13 residues. The ends were cut back, 11 bases at V and 2 bases at J, with 12 bases in the middle. Germline CDR1 and CDR2: LNHDA and SQIVND (reference sequence). CDR3 sequence reads: CAPPWANTGELFF. The CDR3 DNA reads as TGTGCCCCCCCGTGGGCTAACACCGGGGAGCTGTTTTTT.